The 5 T cell receptor beta chains below all came from one sample that was sequenced in a study of T and B cells in COVID-19 patients. TRB rearrangements were amplified by multiplex PCR with BIOMED2 TRB-A/B primers. TCRdb re-derived calls from the multiplex PCR reads in MiXCR, one entry per CDR3 protein. The sample holds around 5,200 distinct CDR3 sequences, about 26% seen once. From blood, about 240-500 ng of genomic DNA served as TRB template. The specimen sequenced was blood. The origin of the receptors is a human donor with active COVID-19.

The rearrangement joins TRBV5-8 to TRBJ1-2; D is ambiguous. Per the germline V gene, CDR1 is SGHTS and CDR2 is YDEGEE. The CDR3 runs 17 residues. Trimming took 0 bases from V and 0 from J, leaving 15 bases between them. CDR3 coding DNA: TGTGCCAGCAGCTTGGGGACGGCACGCCTCGCTAACTATGGCTACACCTTC. It is translated as CASSLGTARLANYGYTF.

This clonotype was observed a few times. The rearrangement links TRBV20-1 to TRBJ2-7; 10 nucleotides line up with TRBD1. The CDR3 is 14 amino acids. V shed 6 bases and J 5 bases; nucleotides not matched to a gene: 10. The V gene's germline CDR1 is DFQATT and CDR2 SNEGSKA (reference sequence). CDR3 sequence: CSAGTGTGANEQYF. CDR3 sequence (DNA): TGCAGTGCGGGAACCGGGACAGGGGCTAACGAGCAGTACTTC.

The V call is TRBV7-2, the J call TRBJ2-3, with 9 positions matching TRBD1. The germline CDR1 and CDR2 sequences are SGHTA and FQGNSA. The length of the CDR3 is 15 residues. V shed 6 bases and J 2 bases; nucleotides not matched to a gene: 6. The CDR3, as DNA: TGTGCCAGCAGGTCCACAGGGGGCGTCACAGATACGCAGTATTTT. Protein sequence: CASRSTGGVTDTQYF.

The chain couples TRBV6-5 to TRBJ1-2; 8 nucleotides align to TRBD1. V lost 5 bases and J lost 7; bases outside the gene matches: 6. The CDR3 covers 13 residues. Germline CDR1 is MNHEY and CDR2 is SVGAGI. DNA for the CDR3: TGTGCCAGCAGTCCGCGGACAGGGTCTGGCTACACCTTC. Protein sequence: CASSPRTGSGYTF.

This clonotype is medium-sized. The chain employs TRBV19 and TRBJ1-2; TRBD1 might be the D (6 bases). V was pared by 8 bases and J by 4 bases, with 11 bases between. The CDR3 runs to 12 residues. CDR1 LNHDA and CDR2 SQIVND come from the germline V gene (reference sequence). CDR3 protein: CASGDRTYGYTF. The CDR3 DNA follows: TGTGCCAGTGGTGACAGGACCTATGGCTACACCTTC. The full variable domain, in which reference TRBV19 and TRBJ1-2 provide the parts outside the CDR3, is DGGITQSPKYLFRKEGQNVTLSCEQNLNHDAMYWYRQDPGQGLRLIYYSQIVNDFQKGDIAEGYSVSREKKESFPLTVTSAQKNPTAFYLCASGDRTYGYTFGSGTRLTVV.